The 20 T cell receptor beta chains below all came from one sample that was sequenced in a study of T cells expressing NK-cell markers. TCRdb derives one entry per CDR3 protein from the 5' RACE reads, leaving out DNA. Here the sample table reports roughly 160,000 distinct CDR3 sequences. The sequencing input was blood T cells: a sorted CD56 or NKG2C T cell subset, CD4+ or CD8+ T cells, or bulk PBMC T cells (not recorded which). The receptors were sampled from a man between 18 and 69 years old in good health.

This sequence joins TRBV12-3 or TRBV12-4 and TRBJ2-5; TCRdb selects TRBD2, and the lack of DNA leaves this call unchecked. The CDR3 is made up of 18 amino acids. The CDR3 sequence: CASSLGRELAGGQETQYF.

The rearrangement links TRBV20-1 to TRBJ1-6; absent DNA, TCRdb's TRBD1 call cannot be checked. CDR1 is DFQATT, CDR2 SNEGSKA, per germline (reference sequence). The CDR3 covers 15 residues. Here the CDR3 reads CSARVGGQGESPLHF.

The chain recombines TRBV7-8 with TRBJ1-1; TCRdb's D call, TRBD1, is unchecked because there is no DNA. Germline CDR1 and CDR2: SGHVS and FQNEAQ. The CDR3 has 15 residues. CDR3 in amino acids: CASSLHRGIDTEAFF.

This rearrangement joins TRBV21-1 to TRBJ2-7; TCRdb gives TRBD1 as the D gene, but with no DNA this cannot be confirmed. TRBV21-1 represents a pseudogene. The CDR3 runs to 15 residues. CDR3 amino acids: CASSLGQGRPYEQYF.

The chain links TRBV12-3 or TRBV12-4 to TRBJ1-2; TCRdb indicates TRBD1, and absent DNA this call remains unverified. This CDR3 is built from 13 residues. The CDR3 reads CASSTGTTYGYTF.

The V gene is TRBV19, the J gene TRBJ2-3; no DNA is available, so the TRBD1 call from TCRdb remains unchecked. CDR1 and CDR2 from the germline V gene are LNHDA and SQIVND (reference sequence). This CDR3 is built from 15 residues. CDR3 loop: CASSIRDRDADTQYF. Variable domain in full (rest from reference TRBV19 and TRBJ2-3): DGGITQSPKYLFRKEGQNVTLSCEQNLNHDAMYWYRQDPGQGLRLIYYSQIVNDFQKGDIAEGYSVSREKKESFPLTVTSAQKNPTAFYLCASSIRDRDADTQYFGPGTRLTVL.

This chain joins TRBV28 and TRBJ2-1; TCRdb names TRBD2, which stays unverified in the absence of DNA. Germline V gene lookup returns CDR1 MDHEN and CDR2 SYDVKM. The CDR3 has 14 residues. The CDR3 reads CASSLRAGKDEQFF.

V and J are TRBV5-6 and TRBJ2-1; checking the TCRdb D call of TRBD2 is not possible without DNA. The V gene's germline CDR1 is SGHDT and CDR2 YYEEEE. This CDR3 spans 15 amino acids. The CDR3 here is CASSAGTSGLNEQFF.

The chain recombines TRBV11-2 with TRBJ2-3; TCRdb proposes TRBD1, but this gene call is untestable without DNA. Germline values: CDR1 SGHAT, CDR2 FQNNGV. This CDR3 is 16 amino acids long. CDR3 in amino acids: CASSLSRQYITSREYF.

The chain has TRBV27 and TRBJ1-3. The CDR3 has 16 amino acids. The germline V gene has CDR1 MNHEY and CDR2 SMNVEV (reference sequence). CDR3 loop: CASSLLLILSGNTIYF.

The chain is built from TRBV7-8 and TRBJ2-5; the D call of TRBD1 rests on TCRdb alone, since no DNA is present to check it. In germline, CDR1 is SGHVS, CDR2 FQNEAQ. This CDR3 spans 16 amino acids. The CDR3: CASSRPRGATQETQYF.

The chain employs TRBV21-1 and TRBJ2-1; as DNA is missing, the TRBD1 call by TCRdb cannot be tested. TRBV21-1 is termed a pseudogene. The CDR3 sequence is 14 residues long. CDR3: CASSKMGERNEQFF.

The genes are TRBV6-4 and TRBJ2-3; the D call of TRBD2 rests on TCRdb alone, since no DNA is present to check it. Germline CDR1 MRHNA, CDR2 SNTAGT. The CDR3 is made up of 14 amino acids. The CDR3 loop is CASSGGDTSDTQYF.

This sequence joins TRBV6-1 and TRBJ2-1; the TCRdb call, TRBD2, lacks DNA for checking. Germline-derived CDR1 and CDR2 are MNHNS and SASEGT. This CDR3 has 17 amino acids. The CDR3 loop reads CASSARRASRNNNEQFF.

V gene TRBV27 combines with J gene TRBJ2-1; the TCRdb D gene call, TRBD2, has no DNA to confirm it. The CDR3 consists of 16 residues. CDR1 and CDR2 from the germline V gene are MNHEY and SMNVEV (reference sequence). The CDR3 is CASSLSDSAEHNEQFF.

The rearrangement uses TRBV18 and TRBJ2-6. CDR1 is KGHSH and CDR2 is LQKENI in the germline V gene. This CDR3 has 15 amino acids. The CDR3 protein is CASSPVDSGANVLTF.

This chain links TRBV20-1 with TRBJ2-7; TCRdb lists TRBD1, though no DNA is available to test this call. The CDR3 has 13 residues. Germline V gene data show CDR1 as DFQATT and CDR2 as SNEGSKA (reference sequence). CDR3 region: CSALGRGLNEQYF.

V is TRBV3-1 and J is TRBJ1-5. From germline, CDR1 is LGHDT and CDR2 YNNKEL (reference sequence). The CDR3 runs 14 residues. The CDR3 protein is CASSQGRMGQPQHF.

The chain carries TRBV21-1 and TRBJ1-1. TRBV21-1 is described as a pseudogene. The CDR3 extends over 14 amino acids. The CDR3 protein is CASSGSCQNTEAFF.

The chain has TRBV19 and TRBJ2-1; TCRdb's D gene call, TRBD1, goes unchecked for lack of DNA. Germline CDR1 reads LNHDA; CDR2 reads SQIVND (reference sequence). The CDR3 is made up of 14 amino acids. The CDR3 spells CASSTRDSSNEQFF.